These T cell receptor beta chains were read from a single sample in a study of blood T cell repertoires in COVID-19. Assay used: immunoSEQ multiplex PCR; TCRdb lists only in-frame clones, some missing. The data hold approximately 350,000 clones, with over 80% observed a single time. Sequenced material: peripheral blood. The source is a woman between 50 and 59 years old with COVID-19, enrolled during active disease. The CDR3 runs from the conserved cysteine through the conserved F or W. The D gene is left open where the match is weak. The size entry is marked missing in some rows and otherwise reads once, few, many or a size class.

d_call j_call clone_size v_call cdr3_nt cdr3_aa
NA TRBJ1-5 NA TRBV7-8 TGTGCCAGCAGCTCATGGACCCAGGGATCCAATCAGCCCCAGCATTTT CASSSWTQGSNQPQHF
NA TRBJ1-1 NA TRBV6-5 TGTGCCAGCAGACGCGACAGGCCAAACACTGAAGCTTTCTTT CASRRDRPNTEAFF
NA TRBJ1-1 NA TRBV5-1 TGCGCCAGCAGCTGGGACTTCCTGAACACTGAAGCTTTCTTT CASSWDFLNTEAFF
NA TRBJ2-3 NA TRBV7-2 TGTGCCAGCAGCTTAGTGGGCAGCACCCTGATTATCGATACGCAGTATTTT CASSLVGSTLIIDTQYF
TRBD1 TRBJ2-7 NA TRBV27 TGTGCCAGCAGTCCAGGGACAGGGACAGACGAGCAGTACTTC CASSPGTGTDEQYF
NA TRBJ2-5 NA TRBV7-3 TGTGCCAGCAGTCTGACTATCACCGGGGAGACCCAGTACTTC CASSLTITGETQYF
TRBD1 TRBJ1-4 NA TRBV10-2 TGCGCCAGCAGTAGGGGGCAAACTCCTGAAAAACTGTTTTTT CASSRGQTPEKLFF
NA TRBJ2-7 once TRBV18 TGTGCCAGCTCACCACCGTTCCGGGGTGACGGCTACGAGCAGTACTTC CASSPPFRGDGYEQYF
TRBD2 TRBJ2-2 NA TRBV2 TGTGCCAGCAGTTCTAGCGGGGGACGCGGGGAGCTGTTTTTT CASSSSGGRGELFF
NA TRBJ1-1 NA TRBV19 TGTGCCAGTAGTATAGGAATTCGGGGACTTCAAGCTTTCTTT CASSIGIRGLQAFF
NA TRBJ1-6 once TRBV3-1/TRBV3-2 TGTGCCAGCAGCCACCGGACGGGGAATTCACCCCTCCACTTT CASSHRTGNSPLHF
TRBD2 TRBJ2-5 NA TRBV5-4 TGTGCCAGCAGCTCCGGGACTAGCGGGCCGTGGCAAGAGACCCAGTACTTC CASSSGTSGPWQETQYF
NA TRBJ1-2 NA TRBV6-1 TGTGCCAGCAGTGAAGCTCTCCTGCCCCTGGAGGGCATTAACTATGGCTACACCTTC CASSEALLPLEGINYGYTF
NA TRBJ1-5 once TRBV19 TGTGCCAGTAGAAGACAGCTCAGTAGCAATCAGCCCCAGCATTTT CASRRQLSSNQPQHF
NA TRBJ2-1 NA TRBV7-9 TGTGCCAGCACCATTATGCCGGGACTGAGGGGTGAGCAGTTCTTC CASTIMPGLRGEQFF
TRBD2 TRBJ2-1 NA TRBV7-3 TGTGCCAGCAGCCACTCCGGGACAGCGGGGGGCTCCTACAATGAGCAGTTCTTC CASSHSGTAGGSYNEQFF
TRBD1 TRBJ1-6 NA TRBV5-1 TGCGCCAGCAGCTTGGTGTACGGACAGGGTAATTCACCCCTCCACTTT CASSLVYGQGNSPLHF
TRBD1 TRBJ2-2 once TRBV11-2 TGTGCCAGCAGCTCCCGGGACAGCTCAAACACCGGGGAGCTGTTTTTT CASSSRDSSNTGELFF
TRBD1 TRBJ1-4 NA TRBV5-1 TGCGCCAGCAGCCCCGACAGGGCGGTACCTAATGAAAAACTGTTTTTT CASSPDRAVPNEKLFF
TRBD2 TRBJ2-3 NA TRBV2 TGTGCCATGACTAGCGGGGAGTCAGATACGCAGTATTTT CAMTSGESDTQYF
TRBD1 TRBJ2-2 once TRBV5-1 TGCGCCAGCAGCTTGGCCGGGACAGGGCAGACCGGGGAGCTGTTTTTT CASSLAGTGQTGELFF
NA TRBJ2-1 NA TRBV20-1 TGCAGTGCTAGCCCGCGCGATGAGCAGTTCTTC CSASPRDEQFF
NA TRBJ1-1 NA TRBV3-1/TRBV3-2 TGTGCCAGCAGCCAGGTCTCCGGGGGGCCTTCTGAAGCTTTCTTT CASSQVSGGPSEAFF
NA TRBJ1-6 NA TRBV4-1 TGCGCCAGCAGTCAAAACACATATTCACCCCTCCACTTT CASSQNTYSPLHF
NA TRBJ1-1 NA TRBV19 TGTGCCAGTAGTAAAGGGGCGACTGAAGCTTTCTTT CASSKGATEAFF
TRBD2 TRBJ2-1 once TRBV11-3 TGTGCCAGCAGCTTATCAGTTGCGGGAGGGTACAATGAGCAGTTCTTC CASSLSVAGGYNEQFF